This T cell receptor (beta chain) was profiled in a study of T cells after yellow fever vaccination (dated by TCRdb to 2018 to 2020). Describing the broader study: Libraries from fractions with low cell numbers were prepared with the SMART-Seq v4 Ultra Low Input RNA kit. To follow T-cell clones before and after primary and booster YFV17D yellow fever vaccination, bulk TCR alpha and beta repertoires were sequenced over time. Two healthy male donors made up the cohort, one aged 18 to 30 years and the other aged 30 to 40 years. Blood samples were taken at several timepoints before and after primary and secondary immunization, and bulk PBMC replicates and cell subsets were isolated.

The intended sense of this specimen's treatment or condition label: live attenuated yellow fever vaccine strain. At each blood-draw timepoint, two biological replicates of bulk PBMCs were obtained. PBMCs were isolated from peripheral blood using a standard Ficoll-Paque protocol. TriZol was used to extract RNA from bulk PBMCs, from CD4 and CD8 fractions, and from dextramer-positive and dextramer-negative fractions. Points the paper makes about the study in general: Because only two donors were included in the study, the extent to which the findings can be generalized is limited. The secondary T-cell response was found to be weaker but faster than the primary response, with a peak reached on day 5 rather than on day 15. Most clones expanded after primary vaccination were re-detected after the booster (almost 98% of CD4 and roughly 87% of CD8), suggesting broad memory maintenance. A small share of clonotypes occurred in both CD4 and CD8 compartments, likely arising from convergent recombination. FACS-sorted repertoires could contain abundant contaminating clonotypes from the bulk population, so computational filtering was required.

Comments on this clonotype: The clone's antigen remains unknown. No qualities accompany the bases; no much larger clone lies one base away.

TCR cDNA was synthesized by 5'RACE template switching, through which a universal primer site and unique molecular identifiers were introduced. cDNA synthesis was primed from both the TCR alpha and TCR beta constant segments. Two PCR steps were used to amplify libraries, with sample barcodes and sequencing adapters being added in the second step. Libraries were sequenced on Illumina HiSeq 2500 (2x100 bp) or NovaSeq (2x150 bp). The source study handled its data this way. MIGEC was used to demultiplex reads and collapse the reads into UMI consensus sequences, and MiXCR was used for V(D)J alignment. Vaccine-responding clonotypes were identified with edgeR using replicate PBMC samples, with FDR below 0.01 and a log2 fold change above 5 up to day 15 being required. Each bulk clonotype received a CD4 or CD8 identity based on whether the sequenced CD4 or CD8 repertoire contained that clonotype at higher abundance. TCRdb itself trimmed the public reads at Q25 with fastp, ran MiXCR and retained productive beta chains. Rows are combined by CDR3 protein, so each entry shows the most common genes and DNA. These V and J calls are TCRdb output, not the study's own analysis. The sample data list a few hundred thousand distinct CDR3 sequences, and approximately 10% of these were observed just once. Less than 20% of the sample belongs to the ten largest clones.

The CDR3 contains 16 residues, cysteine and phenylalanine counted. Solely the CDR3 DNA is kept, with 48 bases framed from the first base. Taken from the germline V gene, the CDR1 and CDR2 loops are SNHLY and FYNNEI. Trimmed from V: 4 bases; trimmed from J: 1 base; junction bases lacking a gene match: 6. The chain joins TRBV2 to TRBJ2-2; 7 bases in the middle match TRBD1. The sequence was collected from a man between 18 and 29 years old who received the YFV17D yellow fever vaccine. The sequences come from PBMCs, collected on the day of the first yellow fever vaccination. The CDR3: CASSVEGARNTGELFF. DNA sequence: TGTGCCAGCAGTGTTGAGGGGGCCCGGAACACCGGGGAGCTGTTTTTT.